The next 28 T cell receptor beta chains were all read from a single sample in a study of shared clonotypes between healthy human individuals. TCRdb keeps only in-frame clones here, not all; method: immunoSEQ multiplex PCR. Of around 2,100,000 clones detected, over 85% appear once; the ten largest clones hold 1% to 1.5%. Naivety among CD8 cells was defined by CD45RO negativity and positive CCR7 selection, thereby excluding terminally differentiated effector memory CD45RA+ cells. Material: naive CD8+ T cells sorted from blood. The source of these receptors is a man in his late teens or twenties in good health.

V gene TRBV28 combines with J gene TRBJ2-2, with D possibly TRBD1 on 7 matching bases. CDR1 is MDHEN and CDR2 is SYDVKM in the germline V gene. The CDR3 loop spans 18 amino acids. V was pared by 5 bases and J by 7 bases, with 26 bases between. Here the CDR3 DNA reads TGTGCCAGCAGTCCGCGAGTTTTGCAGGGGGACTTGGGCGGGGAGCTGTTTTTT. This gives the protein CASSPRVLQGDLGGELFF.

CDR3 residues: CASSLAQGESNQPQHF. DNA for the CDR3: TGTGCCAGCAGCTTAGCGCAGGGGGAAAGCAATCAGCCCCAGCATTTT. This chain links TRBV7-9 with TRBJ1-5; 7 bases are shared with TRBD1. CDR3 length equals 16 residues. Germline V gene data show CDR1 as SEHNR and CDR2 as FQNEAQ (reference sequence). V was pared by 0 bases and J by 1 base, with 3 bases of the junction left unmatched.

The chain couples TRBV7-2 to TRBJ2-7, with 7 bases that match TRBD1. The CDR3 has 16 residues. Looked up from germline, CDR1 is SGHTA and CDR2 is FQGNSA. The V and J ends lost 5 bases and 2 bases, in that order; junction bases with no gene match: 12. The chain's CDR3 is CASSQILGQWTYEQYF. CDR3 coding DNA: TGTGCCAGCAGCCAAATTCTGGGACAGTGGACCTACGAGCAGTACTTC.

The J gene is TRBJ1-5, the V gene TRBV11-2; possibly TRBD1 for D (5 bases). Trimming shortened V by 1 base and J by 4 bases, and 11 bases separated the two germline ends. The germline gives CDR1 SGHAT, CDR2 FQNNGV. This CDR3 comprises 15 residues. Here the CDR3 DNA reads TGTGCCAGCAGCTTAGCGGTGACAGAGAATCAGCCCCAGCATTTT. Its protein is CASSLAVTENQPQHF.

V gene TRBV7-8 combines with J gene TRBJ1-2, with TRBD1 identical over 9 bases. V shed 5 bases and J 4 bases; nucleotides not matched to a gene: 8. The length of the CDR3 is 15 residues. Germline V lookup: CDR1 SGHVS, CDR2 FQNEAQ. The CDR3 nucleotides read TGTGCCAGCAGCCAATCCCGGGACAGGGCCTATGGCTACACCTTC. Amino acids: CASSQSRDRAYGYTF.

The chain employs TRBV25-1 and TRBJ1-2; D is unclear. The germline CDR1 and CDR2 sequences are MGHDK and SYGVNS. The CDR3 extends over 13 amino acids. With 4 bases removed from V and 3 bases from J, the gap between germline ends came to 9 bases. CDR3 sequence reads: CASSVGEYYGYTF. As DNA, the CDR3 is TGTGCCAGCAGTGTAGGAGAATACTATGGCTACACCTTC.

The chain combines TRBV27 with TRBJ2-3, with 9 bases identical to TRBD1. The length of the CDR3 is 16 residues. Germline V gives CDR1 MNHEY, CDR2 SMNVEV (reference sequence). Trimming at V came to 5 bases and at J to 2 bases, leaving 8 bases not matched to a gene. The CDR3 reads CASSGIGTGLTDTQYF. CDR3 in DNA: TGTGCCAGCAGTGGTATTGGGACAGGGCTCACAGATACGCAGTATTTT.

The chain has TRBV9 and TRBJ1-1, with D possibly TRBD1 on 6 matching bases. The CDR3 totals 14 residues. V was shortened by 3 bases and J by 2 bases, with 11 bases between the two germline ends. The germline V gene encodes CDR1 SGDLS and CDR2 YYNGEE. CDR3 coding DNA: TGTGCCAGCAGCGCCGGGACACTAAACACTGAAGCTTTCTTT. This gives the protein CASSAGTLNTEAFF.

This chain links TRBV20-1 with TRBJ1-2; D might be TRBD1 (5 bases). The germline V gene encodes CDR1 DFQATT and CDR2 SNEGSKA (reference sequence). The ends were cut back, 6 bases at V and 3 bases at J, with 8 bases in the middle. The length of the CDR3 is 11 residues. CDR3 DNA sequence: TGCAGTGCCCCGACAGACTATGGCTACACCTTC. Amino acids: CSAPTDYGYTF.

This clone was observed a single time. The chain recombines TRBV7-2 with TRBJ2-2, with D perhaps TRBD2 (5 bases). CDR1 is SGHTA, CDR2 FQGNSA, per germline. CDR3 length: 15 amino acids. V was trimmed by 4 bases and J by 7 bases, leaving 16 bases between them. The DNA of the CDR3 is TGTGCCAGCAGCTCTATCGGAGGACTTCACGGGGAGCTGTTTTTT. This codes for CASSSIGGLHGELFF.

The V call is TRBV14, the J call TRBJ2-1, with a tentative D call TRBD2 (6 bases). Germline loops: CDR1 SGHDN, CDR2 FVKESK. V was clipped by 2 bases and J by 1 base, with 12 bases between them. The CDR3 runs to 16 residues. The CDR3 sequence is CASSQFGSPSYNEQFF. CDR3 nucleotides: TGTGCCAGCAGCCAATTCGGGAGCCCTTCCTACAATGAGCAGTTCTTC.

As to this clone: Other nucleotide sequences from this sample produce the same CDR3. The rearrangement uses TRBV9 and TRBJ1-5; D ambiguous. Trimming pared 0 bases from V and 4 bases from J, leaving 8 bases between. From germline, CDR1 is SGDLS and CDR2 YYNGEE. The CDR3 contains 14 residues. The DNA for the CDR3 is TGTGCCAGCAGCGTAGGAGACGGAAATCAGCCCCAGCATTTT. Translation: CASSVGDGNQPQHF. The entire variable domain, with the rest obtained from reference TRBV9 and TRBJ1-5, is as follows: DSGVTQTPKHLITATGQRVTLRCSPRSGDLSVYWYQQSLDQGLQFLIQYYNGEERAKGNILERFSAQQFPDLHSELNLSSLELGDSALYFCASSVGDGNQPQHFGDGTRLSIL.

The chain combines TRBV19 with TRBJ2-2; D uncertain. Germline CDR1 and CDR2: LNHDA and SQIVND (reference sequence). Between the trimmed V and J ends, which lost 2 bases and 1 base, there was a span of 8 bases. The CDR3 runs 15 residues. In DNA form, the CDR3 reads TGTGCCAGTAGTATATCGGAGAAGAACACCGGGGAGCTGTTTTTT. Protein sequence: CASSISEKNTGELFF.

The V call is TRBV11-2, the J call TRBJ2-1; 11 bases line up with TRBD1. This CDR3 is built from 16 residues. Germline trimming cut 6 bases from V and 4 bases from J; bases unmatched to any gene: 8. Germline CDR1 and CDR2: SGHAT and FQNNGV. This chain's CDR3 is CASRPGTGGSYNEQFF. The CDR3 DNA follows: TGTGCCAGCAGACCCGGGACAGGGGGTTCGTACAATGAGCAGTTCTTC.

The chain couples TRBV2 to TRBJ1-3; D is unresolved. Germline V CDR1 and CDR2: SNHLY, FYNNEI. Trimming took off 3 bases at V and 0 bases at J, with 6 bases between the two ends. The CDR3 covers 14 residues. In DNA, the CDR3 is TGTGCCAGCAGTGAGGTCACCTCTGGAAACACCATATATTTT. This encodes CASSEVTSGNTIYF.

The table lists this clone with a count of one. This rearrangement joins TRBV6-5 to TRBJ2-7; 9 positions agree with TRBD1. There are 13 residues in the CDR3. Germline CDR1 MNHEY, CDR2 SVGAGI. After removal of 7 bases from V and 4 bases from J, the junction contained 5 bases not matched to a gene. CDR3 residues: CASTTGGGYEQYF. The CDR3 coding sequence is TGTGCCAGCACAACAGGGGGCGGGTACGAGCAGTACTTC.

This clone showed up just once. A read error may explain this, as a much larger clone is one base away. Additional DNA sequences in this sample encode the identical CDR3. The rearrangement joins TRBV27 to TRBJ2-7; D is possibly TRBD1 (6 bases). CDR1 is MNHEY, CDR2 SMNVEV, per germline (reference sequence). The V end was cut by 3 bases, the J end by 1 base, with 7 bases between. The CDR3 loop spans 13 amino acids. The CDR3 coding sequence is TGTGCCAGCAGTTTTCAGGGGTCCTACGAGCAGTACTTC. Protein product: CASSFQGSYEQYF.

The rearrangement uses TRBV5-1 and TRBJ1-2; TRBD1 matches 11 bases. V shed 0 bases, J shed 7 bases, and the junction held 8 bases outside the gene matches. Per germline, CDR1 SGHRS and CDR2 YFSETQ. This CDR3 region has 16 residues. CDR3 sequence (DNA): TGCGCCAGCAGCTTGGCCCCAGGACAGGGGGCGGGTGGCTACACCTTC. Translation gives CASSLAPGQGAGGYTF.

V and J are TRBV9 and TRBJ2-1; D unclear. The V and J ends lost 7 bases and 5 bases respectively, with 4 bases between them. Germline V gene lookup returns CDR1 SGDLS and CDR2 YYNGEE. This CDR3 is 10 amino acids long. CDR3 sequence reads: CASGHNEQFF. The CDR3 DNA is TGTGCCAGCGGCCACAATGAGCAGTTCTTC.

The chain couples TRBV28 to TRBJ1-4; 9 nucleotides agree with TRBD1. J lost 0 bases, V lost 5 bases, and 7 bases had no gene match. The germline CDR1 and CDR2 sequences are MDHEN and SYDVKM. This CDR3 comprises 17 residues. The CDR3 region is CASSPGTGYSTNEKLFF. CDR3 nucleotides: TGTGCCAGCAGTCCCGGGACAGGGTACTCAACTAATGAAAAACTGTTTTTT.

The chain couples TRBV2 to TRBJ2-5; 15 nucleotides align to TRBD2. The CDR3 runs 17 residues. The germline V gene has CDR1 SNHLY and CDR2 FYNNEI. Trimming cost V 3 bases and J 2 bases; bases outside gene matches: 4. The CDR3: CASSDGTSGRLQETQYF. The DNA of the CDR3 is TGTGCCAGCAGTGACGGGACTAGCGGGAGGTTACAAGAGACCCAGTACTTC.

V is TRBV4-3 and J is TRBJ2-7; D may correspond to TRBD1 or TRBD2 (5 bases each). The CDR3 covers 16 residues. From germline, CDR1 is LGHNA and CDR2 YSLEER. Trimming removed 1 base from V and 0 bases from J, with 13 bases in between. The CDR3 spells CASSQVWDESSYEQYF. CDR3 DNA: TGCGCCAGCAGCCAAGTGTGGGACGAGAGCTCCTACGAGCAGTACTTC.

The CDR3 DNA reads as TGTGCCAGCAGGAGGACTAGCGCCACAGATACGCAGTATTTT. It encodes CASRRTSATDTQYF. The rearrangement uses TRBV6-6 and TRBJ2-3; 9 bases align to TRBD2. The V gene end was trimmed by 6 bases and the J gene end by 2 bases; junction bases not matched to a gene: 3. From germline, CDR1 is MNHNY and CDR2 SVGAGI (reference sequence). CDR3 length equals 14 residues.

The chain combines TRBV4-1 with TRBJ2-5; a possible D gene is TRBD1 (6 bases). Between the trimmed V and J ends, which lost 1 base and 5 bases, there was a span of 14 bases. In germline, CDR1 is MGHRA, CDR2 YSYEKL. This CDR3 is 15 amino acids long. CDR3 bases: TGCGCCAGCAGCCAAGCAGGGGTAGACGGGGAGACCCAGTACTTC. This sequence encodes CASSQAGVDGETQYF.

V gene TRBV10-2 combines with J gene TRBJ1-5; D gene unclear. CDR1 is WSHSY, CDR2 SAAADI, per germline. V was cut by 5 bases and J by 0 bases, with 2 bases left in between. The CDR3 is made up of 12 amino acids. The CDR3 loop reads CASSYSNQPQHF. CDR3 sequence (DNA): TGCGCCAGCAGTTATAGCAATCAGCCCCAGCATTTT.

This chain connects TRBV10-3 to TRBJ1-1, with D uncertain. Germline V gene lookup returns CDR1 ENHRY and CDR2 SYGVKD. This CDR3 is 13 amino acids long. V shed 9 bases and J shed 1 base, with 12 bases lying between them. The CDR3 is CAIRPPGNTEAFF. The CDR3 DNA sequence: TGTGCCATTAGGCCCCCTGGGAACACTGAAGCTTTCTTT.

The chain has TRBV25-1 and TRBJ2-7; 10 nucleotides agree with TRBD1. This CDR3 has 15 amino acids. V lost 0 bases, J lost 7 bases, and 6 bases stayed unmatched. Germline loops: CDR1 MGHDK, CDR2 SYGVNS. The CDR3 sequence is CASSEYGQGGWEQYF. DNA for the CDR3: TGTGCCAGCAGTGAATACGGACAGGGGGGATGGGAGCAGTACTTC.

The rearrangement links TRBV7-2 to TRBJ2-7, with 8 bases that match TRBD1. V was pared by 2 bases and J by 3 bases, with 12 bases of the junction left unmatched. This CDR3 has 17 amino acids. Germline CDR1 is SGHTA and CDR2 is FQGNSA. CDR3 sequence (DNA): TGTGCCAGCAGCTTAAAGTTGGCAGGGGGCAATGACTACGAGCAGTACTTC. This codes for CASSLKLAGGNDYEQYF.